This T cell receptor beta chain was obtained from a study of T cell changes during pregnancy in multiple sclerosis. Generated by immunoSEQ multiplex PCR, the TCRdb table keeps only in-frame clones and is missing some. The sample carries 35,000 to 55,000 clones, 90% to 95% recorded once. CDR3 length: 15 amino acids. V was clipped by 3 bases and J by 0 bases, with 9 bases between them. Germline V gene sequence: CDR1 SGDLS, CDR2 YYNGEE. The genes are TRBV9 and TRBJ2-2; D not certain. The TCR sequence derives from a female donor with multiple sclerosis, enrolled in a pregnancy study. Sequenced here: peripheral blood, sampled in the third trimester of pregnancy. For the CDR3, the DNA is TGTGCCAGCAGCGGTCTTAGTGCGAACACCGGGGAGCTGTTTTTT. Encoded protein: CASSGLSANTGELFF.